A single sample gave rise to the 2 T cell receptor beta chains below, sequenced in a study of blood T cell repertoires in COVID-19. Clones were read by immunoSEQ multiplex PCR, and TCRdb kept only the in-frame ones, dropping some. The sample shows 160,000 or so clones, about 90% of them seen only once. Material for sequencing was PBMCs or T cells enriched from blood (not recorded which). All receptors derive from a human donor with acute COVID-19. The donor label of this sample is uncertain.

This clone was seen more than once but under ten times. The V call is TRBV19, the J call TRBJ1-6; tentative D call: TRBD1 (6 bases). The ends were cut back, 5 bases at V and 10 bases at J, with 12 bases in the middle. Germline V CDR1 and CDR2: LNHDA, SQIVND (reference sequence). The CDR3 sequence is 13 residues long. The CDR3 loop reads CASSAGEGSPLHF. CDR3 nucleotide sequence: TGTGCCAGTAGTGCAGGGGAGGGCTCACCCCTCCACTTT.

The chain combines TRBV6-5 with TRBJ2-3; 8 bases map to TRBD1. Germline CDR1 reads MNHEY; CDR2 reads SVGAGI. CDR3 length: 13 residues. The ends lost 5 bases at V and 7 bases at J; junction bases unmatched: 5. The CDR3 nucleotides read TGTGCCAGCAGTCGACAGGGGCCGAATACGCAGTATTTT. It translates to CASSRQGPNTQYF.